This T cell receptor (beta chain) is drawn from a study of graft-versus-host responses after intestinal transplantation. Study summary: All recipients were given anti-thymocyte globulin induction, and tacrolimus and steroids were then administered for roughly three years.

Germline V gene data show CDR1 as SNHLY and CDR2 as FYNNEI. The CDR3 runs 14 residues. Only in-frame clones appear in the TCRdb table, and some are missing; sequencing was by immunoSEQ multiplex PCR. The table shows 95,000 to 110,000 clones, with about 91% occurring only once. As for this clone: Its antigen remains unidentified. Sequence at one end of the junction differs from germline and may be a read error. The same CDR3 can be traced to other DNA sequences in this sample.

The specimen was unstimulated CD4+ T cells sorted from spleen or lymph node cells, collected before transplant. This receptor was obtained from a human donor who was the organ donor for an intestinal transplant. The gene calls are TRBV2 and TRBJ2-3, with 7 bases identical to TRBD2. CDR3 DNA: TGTGCCACCTCGTTAGCGGGCCGAACAGATACGCAGTACTTT. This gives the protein CATSLAGRTDTQYF.